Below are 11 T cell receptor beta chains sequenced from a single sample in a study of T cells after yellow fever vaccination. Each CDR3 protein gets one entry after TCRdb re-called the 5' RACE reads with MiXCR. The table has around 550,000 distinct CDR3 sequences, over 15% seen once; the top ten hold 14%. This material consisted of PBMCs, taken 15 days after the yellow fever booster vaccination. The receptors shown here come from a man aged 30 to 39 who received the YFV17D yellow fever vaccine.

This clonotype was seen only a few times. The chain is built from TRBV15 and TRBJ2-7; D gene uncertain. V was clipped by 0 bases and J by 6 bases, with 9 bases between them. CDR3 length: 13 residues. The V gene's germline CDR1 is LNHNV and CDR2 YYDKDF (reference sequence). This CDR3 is CATSRDHVSEQYF. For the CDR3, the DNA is TGTGCCACCAGCAGAGATCATGTCTCCGAGCAGTACTTC.

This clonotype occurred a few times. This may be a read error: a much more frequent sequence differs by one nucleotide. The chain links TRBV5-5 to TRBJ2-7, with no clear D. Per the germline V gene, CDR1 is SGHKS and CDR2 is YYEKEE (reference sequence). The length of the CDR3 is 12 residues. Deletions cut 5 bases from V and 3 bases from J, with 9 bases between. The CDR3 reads CASSSDGYEQYF. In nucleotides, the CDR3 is TGTGCCAGCAGTTCGGACGGCTACGAGCAGTACTTC.

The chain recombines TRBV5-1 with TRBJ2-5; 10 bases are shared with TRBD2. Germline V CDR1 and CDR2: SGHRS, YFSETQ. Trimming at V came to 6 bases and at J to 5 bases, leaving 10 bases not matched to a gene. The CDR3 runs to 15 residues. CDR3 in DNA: TGCGCCAGCAAAGCGGGAGGGTCCATACGGGAGACCCAGTACTTC. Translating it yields CASKAGGSIRETQYF. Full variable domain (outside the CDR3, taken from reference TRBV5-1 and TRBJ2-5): KAGVTQTPRYLIKTRGQQVTLSCSPISGHRSVSWYQQTPGQGLQFLFEYFSETQRNKGNFPGRFSGRQFSNSRSEMNVSTLELGDSALYLCASKAGGSIRETQYFGPGTRLLVL.

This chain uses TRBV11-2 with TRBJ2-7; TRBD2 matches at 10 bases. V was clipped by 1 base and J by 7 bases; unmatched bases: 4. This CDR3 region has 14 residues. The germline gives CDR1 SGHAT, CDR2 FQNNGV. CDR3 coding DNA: TGTGCCAGCAGCTTAGGAGCGGGAGGGTGGGAGCAGTACTTC. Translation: CASSLGAGGWEQYF.

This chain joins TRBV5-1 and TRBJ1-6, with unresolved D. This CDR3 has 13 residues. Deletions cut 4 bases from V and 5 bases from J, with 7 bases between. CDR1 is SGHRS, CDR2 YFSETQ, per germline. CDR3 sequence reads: CASSDTDNSPLHF. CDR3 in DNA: TGCGCCAGCAGCGATACAGATAATTCACCCCTCCACTTT. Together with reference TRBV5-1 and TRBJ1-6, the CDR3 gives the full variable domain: KAGVTQTPRYLIKTRGQQVTLSCSPISGHRSVSWYQQTPGQGLQFLFEYFSETQRNKGNFPGRFSGRQFSNSRSEMNVSTLELGDSALYLCASSDTDNSPLHFGNGTRLTVT.

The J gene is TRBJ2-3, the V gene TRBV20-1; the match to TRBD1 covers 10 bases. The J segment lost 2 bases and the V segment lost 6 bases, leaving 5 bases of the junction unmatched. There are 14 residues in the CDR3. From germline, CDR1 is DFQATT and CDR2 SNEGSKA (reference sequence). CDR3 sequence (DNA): TGCAGTGCAACCGGGACAGGGGCCACAGATACGCAGTATTTT. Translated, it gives CSATGTGATDTQYF.

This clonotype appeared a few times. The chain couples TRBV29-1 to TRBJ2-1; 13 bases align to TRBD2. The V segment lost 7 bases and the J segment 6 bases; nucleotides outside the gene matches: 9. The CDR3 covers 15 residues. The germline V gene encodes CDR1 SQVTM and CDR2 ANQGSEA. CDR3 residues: CSARGLAGEINEQFF. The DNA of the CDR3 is TGCAGCGCCCGCGGACTAGCGGGAGAGATCAATGAGCAGTTCTTC.

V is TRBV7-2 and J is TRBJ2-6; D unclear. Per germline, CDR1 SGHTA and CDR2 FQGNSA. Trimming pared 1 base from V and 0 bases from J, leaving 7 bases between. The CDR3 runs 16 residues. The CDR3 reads CASSLEGTSGANVLTF. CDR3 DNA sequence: TGTGCCAGCAGCTTAGAAGGAACCTCTGGGGCCAACGTCCTGACTTTC.

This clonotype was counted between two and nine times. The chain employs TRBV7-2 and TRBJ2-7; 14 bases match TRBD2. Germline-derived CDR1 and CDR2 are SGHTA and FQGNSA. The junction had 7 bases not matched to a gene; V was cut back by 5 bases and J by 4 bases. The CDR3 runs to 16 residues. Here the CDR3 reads CASSAGTSGRGYEQYF. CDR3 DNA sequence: TGTGCCAGCAGCGCGGGGACTAGCGGGAGAGGATACGAGCAGTACTTC.

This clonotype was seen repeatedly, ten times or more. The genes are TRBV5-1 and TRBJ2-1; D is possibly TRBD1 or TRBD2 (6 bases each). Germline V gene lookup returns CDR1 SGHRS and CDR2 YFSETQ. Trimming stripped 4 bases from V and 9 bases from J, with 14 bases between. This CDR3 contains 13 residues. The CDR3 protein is CASSESQGGEQFF. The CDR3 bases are TGCGCCAGCAGCGAATCACAGGGAGGTGAGCAGTTCTTC.

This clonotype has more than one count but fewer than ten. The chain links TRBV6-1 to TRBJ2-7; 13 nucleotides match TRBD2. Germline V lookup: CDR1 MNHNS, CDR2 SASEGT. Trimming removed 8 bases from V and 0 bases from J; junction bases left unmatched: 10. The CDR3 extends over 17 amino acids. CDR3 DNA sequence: TGTGCCAGCCGGGGACTAGCGGGGAGGGCGGGCTCCTACGAGCAGTACTTC. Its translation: CASRGLAGRAGSYEQYF.